This passage covers 13 T cell receptor beta chains from one sample sequenced in a study of blood T cells in healthy people across ages (dated by TCRdb to the mid-2010s). The library was obtained by 5' RACE. Sequencing used an Illumina HiSeq 2500. A second PCR of roughly 7 to 12 cycles was run with a J-beta primer mix and a sample-barcoded 5' primer. Using fastp trimming at Q25 and MiXCR clonotype assembly, TCRdb reanalyzed the public sequencing data and kept in-frame beta chains. Entries are consolidated by CDR3 protein sequence, retaining the most common genes and DNA. In all, the sample holds fewer than 800,000 distinct CDR3 sequences, and around a fifth of those were seen once. The top ten constitute roughly 3.6% of the sample. The sample was blood. The source is a man aged 65 to 79 in good health.

The chain couples TRBV6-6 to TRBJ2-5, with 8 positions matching TRBD1. CDR1 and CDR2 (germline): MNHNY, SVGAGI (reference sequence). Trimming removed 7 bases from V and 5 bases from J; junction bases left unmatched: 9. The CDR3 contains 14 residues. CDR3 in DNA: TGTGCCAGCAATGAACAGGGGGAGAGGGAGACCCAGTACTTC. The encoded protein is CASNEQGERETQYF.

This chain uses TRBV3-1 with TRBJ1-4; D uncertain. Looked up from germline, CDR1 is LGHDT and CDR2 is YNNKEL (reference sequence). This CDR3 region has 16 residues. Trimming left V 3 bases short and J 7 bases short, with 18 bases between. The DNA of the CDR3 is TGTGCCAGCAGCCAGCTTCCGGGCCAATCCATTGAAAAACTGTTTTTT. As protein: CASSQLPGQSIEKLFF.

The rearrangement joins TRBV7-2 to TRBJ1-6; tentative D call: TRBD1 (6 bases). This CDR3 has 14 amino acids. V was pared by 8 bases and J by 9 bases, with 17 bases between. Germline V CDR1 and CDR2: SGHTA, FQGNSA. CDR3 in amino acids: CASAPGGEGSPLHF. CDR3 nucleotide sequence: TGTGCCAGCGCCCCCGGGGGCGAAGGTTCACCCCTCCACTTT.

This clonotype showed up just a few times. The chain couples TRBV12-3 or TRBV12-4 to TRBJ2-1, with D possibly called TRBD1 or TRBD2 (5 bases each). The CDR3 length is 15 residues. V shed 4 bases and J shed 5 bases, with 15 bases lying between them. Here the CDR3 DNA reads TGTGCCAGCAGTTCACTTGGGCTGGGGGACAATGAGCAGTTCTTC. Amino acids: CASSSLGLGDNEQFF.

V usage is TRBV20-1 and J usage is TRBJ2-7, with TRBD2 identical over 9 bases. The length of the CDR3 is 14 residues. The V segment lost 2 bases and the J segment 4 bases; nucleotides outside the gene matches: 6. Germline V gene sequence: CDR1 DFQATT, CDR2 SNEGSKA (reference sequence). The CDR3 DNA sequence: TGCAGTGCTAGATCCGGGACTAGCTCATACGAGCAGTACTTC. Its translation is CSARSGTSSYEQYF.

This clonotype has a handful of counts. The rearrangement links TRBV7-9 to TRBJ2-5; 8 bases are a match to TRBD1. Trimming removed 4 bases from V and 3 bases from J; junction bases left unmatched: 7. The CDR3 contains 15 residues. CDR1 SEHNR and CDR2 FQNEAQ come from the germline V gene (reference sequence). CDR3: CASSYWTGSKETQYF. CDR3 in DNA: TGTGCCAGCAGCTACTGGACAGGGTCGAAAGAGACCCAGTACTTC.

This rearrangement joins TRBV7-2 to TRBJ1-2, with TRBD1 matching over 7 bases. The J segment lost 6 bases and the V segment lost 2 bases, leaving 6 bases of the junction unmatched. This CDR3 has 14 residues. Germline assignment: CDR1 SGHTA and CDR2 FQGNSA. CDR3: CASSLRTGANGYTF. The CDR3 DNA sequence: TGTGCCAGCAGCTTAAGAACAGGGGCAAATGGCTACACCTTC. The entire variable domain, with the rest obtained from reference TRBV7-2 and TRBJ1-2, is as follows: GAGVSQSPSNKVTEKGKDVELRCDPISGHTALYWYRQSLGQGLEFLIYFQGNSAPDKSGLPSDRFSAERTGGSVSTLTIQRTQQEDSAVYLCASSLRTGANGYTFGSGTRLTVV.

This chain uses TRBV3-1 with TRBJ2-3; no clear D. This CDR3 is 17 amino acids long. Trimming shortened V by 4 bases and J by 1 base, and 18 bases separated the two germline ends. CDR1 is LGHDT, CDR2 YNNKEL, per germline (reference sequence). In nucleotides, the CDR3 is TGTGCCAGCAGCCTAGATACCAGACTCCGGGGCACAGATACGCAGTATTTT. Translating gives CASSLDTRLRGTDTQYF.

The V gene is TRBV3-1, the J gene TRBJ2-1; TRBD2 matches 13 bases. Looked up from germline, CDR1 is LGHDT and CDR2 is YNNKEL (reference sequence). This CDR3 region has 17 residues. V shed 1 base, J shed 5 bases, and the junction held 5 bases outside the gene matches. The CDR3 bases are TGTGCCAGCAGCCAAGCACTAGCGGGAGGGTCCCACAATGAGCAGTTCTTC. As protein: CASSQALAGGSHNEQFF.

The CDR3 DNA reads as TGTGCCCTTGGGGGGACAGAGCTGGGCACTGAAGCTTTCTTT. This gives the protein CALGGTELGTEAFF. This sequence joins TRBV27 and TRBJ1-1; 7 positions agree with TRBD1. V was pared by 11 bases and J by 4 bases, with 13 bases of the junction left unmatched. This CDR3 comprises 14 residues. Germline assignment: CDR1 MNHEY and CDR2 SMNVEV (reference sequence).

This chain links TRBV18 with TRBJ2-4, with 11 nucleotides matching TRBD2. Germline CDR1 and CDR2: KGHSH and LQKENI. This CDR3 is 13 amino acids long. The V segment lost 3 bases and the J segment 16 bases; nucleotides outside the gene matches: 8. CDR3 protein: CASSPKGLADYYF. CDR3 DNA: TGTGCCAGCTCACCTAAGGGACTAGCGGATTACTACTTC.

The CDR3 coding sequence is TGTGCCAGCAGGCCGGGACTAGCGGGAGGTGCAGATACGCAGTATTTT. Translating it yields CASRPGLAGGADTQYF. The rearrangement joins TRBV28 to TRBJ2-3; 15 bases are shared with TRBD2. CDR3 length: 16 amino acids. Losses at the gene ends were 6 bases for V and 4 bases for J; bases not matched to a gene: 5. Germline assignment: CDR1 MDHEN and CDR2 SYDVKM.

Note on this clonotype: One end of the junction is discordant with germline, which a read error may explain. This chain uses TRBV6-5 with TRBJ1-4; tentatively, D is TRBD1 (6 bases). From germline, CDR1 is MNHEY and CDR2 SVGAGI. The CDR3 totals 15 residues. CDR3 protein: CASSRTGLPNEKPFF. Written as DNA, the CDR3 is TGTGCCAGCAGCAGAACAGGGTTACCGAATGAAAAACCGTTTTTT.